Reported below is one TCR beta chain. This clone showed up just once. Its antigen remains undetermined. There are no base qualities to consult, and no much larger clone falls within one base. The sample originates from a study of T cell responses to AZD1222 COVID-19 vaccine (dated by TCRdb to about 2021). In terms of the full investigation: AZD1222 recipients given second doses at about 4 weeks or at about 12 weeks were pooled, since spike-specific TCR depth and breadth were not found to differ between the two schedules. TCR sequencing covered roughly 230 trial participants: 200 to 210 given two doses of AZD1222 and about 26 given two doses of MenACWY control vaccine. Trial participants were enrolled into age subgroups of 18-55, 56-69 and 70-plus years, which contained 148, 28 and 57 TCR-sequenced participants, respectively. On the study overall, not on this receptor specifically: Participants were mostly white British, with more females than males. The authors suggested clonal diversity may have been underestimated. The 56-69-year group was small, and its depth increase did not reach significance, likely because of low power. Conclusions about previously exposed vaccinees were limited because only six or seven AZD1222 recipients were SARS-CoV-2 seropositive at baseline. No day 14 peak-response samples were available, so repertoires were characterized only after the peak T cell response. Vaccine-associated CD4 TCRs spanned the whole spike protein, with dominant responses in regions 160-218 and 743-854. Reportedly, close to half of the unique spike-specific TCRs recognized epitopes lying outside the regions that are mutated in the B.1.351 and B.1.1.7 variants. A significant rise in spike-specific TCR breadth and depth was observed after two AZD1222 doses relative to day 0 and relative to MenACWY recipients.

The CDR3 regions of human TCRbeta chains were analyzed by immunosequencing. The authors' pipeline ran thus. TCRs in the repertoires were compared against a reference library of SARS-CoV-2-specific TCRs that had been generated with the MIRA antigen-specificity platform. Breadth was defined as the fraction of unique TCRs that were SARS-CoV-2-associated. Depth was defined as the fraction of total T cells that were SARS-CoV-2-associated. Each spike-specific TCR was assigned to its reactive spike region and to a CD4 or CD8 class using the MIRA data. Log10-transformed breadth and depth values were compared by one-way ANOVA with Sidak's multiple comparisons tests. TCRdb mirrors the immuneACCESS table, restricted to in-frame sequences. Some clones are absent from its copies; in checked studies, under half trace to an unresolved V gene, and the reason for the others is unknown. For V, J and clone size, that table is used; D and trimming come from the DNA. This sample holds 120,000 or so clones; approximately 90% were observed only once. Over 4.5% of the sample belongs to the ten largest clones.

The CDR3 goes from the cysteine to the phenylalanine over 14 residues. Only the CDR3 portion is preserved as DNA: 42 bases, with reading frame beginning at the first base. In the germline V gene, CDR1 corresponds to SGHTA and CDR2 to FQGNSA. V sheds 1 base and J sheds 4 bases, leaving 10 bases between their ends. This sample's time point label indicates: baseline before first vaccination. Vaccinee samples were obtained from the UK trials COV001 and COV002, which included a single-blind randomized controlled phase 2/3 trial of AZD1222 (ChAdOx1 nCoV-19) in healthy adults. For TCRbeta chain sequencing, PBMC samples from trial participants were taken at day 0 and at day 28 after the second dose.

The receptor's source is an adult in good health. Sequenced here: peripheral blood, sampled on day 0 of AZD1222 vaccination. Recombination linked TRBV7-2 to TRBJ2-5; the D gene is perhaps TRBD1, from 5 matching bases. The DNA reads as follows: TGTGCCAGCAGCTTAGGTACAGGCCGAGAGACCCAGTACTTC. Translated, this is CASSLGTGRETQYF.